These 19 T cell receptor beta chains originate from one sample sequenced in a study of cytomegalovirus exposure and HLA in healthy donors. The study ran its PCR with 60 Vbeta and 13 Jbeta primers. Here immunoSEQ multiplex PCR was the method, and the copy in TCRdb shows in-frame clones only, minus some. The sample has roughly 150,000 clones; roughly three quarters are singletons. Sequenced material: PBMCs. These receptors were taken from a middle-aged man in good health and CMV-seronegative.

The chain has TRBV5-4 and TRBJ2-5; 8 bases match TRBD2. J lost 7 bases, V lost 3 bases, and 11 bases had no gene match. This CDR3 region has 15 residues. In germline, CDR1 is SGHNT, CDR2 YYREEE (reference sequence). The chain's CDR3 is CASSWDGGGTRTQYF. DNA of the CDR3: TGTGCCAGCAGCTGGGATGGGGGTGGGACTAGGACCCAGTACTTC.

The rearrangement uses TRBV5-4 and TRBJ2-1; TRBD1 might be the D (5 bases). Germline values: CDR1 SGHNT, CDR2 YYREEE (reference sequence). V was pared by 0 bases and J by 3 bases, with 13 bases between. The length of the CDR3 is 16 residues. CDR3 region: CASSLAISRGYNEQFF. As DNA, the CDR3 is TGTGCCAGCAGCTTGGCGATAAGTAGGGGCTACAATGAGCAGTTCTTC.

The J gene is TRBJ2-7, the V gene TRBV11-3; D may be TRBD1 (5 bases). The V and J ends lost 1 base and 0 bases respectively, with 7 bases between them. The CDR3 is 14 residues long. The germline V gene encodes CDR1 SGHNT and CDR2 YENEEA. The CDR3 sequence is CASSLGQHSYEQYF. Written as DNA, the CDR3 is TGTGCCAGCAGCTTAGGACAGCACTCCTACGAGCAGTACTTC.

The chain combines TRBV11-3 with TRBJ1-1; D is unresolved. Germline V CDR1 and CDR2: SGHNT, YENEEA. Trimming cost V 5 bases and J 2 bases, with 9 bases left between them. The CDR3 is made up of 13 amino acids. CDR3 coding DNA: TGTGCCAGCAGCGTCGGGATTAACACTGAAGCTTTCTTT. As protein: CASSVGINTEAFF.

This clone was detected ten times or more. This rearrangement joins TRBV6-6 to TRBJ2-1, with 11 bases matching TRBD2. Germline CDR1 MNHNY, CDR2 SVGAGI (reference sequence). V lost 2 bases to trimming and J lost 0 bases; unmatched junction nucleotides: 0. The length of the CDR3 is 16 residues. The CDR3 region is CASSYTSGSSYNEQFF. CDR3 nucleotides: TGTGCCAGCAGTTACACTAGCGGGAGCTCCTACAATGAGCAGTTCTTC.

The rearrangement joins TRBV7-2 to TRBJ2-1; D remains unclear. The CDR3 length is 14 residues. V lost 4 bases and J 10 bases, leaving 17 bases between the germline ends. Germline V gene data show CDR1 as SGHTA and CDR2 as FQGNSA. The DNA of the CDR3 is TGTGCCAGCAGCTCTACGGCTGGGCCAGTGGAGCAGTTCTTC. This sequence encodes CASSSTAGPVEQFF.

The chain has TRBV19 and TRBJ1-1; maybe TRBD1 (6 bases). CDR1 is LNHDA, CDR2 SQIVND, per germline (reference sequence). CDR3 length: 13 amino acids. V was cut by 5 bases and J by 3 bases, with 10 bases left in between. In nucleotides, the CDR3 is TGTGCCAGTAGTGACAGGAAACACACTGAAGCTTTCTTT. This gives the protein CASSDRKHTEAFF.

This chain links TRBV12-2 with TRBJ2-7; the table gives TRBD2 as D, unverified against the DNA. TRBV12-2 is a pseudogene. This CDR3 has 15 amino acids. For the CDR3, the DNA is TGTGCAAGTCGCCCGGGGGGAGGGACTAAGCGCGAGCAGTACTTC. It encodes CASRPGGGTKREQYF.

The chain carries TRBV5-6 and TRBJ2-7; TRBD2 aligns across 7 bases. The length of the CDR3 is 16 residues. Germline V gene lookup returns CDR1 SGHDT and CDR2 YYEEEE. Unmatched junction bases numbered 12, after V lost 6 bases and J lost 0 bases. This CDR3 reads CASISLASGVSYEQYF. The DNA for the CDR3 is TGTGCCAGCATAAGCCTCGCCAGCGGGGTCTCCTACGAGCAGTACTTC.

This clone has a single count. At one end the junction does not follow the germline gene, possibly because of a read error. V and J are TRBV6-6 and TRBJ2-5, with TRBD2 as a possible D gene (6 bases). The germline V gene has CDR1 MNHNY and CDR2 SVGAGI (reference sequence). This CDR3 has 12 amino acids. Written as DNA, the CDR3 is TGTGCCAGCAGTTACCCCCGGGAGAACCCCCACTTC. Encoded protein: CASSYPRENPHF.

V gene TRBV30 combines with J gene TRBJ1-4; 8 bases are a match to TRBD1. The CDR3 is 13 residues long. The germline V gene encodes CDR1 GTSNPN and CDR2 SVGIG (reference sequence). The V gene end was trimmed by 3 bases and the J gene end by 8 bases; junction bases not matched to a gene: 5. CDR3 loop: CAWRGDRREKLFF. CDR3 nucleotide sequence: TGTGCCTGGAGGGGGGACAGGCGAGAAAAACTGTTTTTT. Based on the CDR3 plus reference TRBV30 and TRBJ1-4, the full variable domain is SQTIHQWPATLVQPVGSPLSLECTVEGTSNPNLYWYRQAAGRGLQLLFYSVGIGQISSEVPQNLSASRPQDRQFILSSKKLLLSDSGFYLCAWRGDRREKLFFGSGTQLSVL.

This chain uses TRBV7-8 with TRBJ2-3; TRBD1 matches 8 bases. The ends lost 3 bases at V and 7 bases at J; junction bases unmatched: 6. Per germline, CDR1 SGHVS and CDR2 FQNEAQ. The CDR3 extends over 14 amino acids. The DNA of the CDR3 is TGTGCCAGCAGCTTTGCAGGGGGCGGAAATACGCAGTATTTT. Translation gives CASSFAGGGNTQYF. The full variable domain, in which reference TRBV7-8 and TRBJ2-3 provide the parts outside the CDR3, is GAGVSQSPRYKVAKRGQDVALRCDPISGHVSLFWYQQALGQGPEFLTYFQNEAQLDKSGLPSDRFFAERPEGSVSTLKIQRTQQEDSAVYLCASSFAGGGNTQYFGPGTRLTVL.

The chain joins TRBV6-5 to TRBJ1-1; D possibly corresponds to TRBD1 (6 bases). Germline assignment: CDR1 MNHEY and CDR2 SVGAGI. V lost 5 bases to trimming and J lost 4 bases, with 11 bases between them. CDR3 size: 13 residues. CDR3 region: CASSVTGITEAFF. The CDR3 DNA reads as TGTGCCAGCAGTGTGACAGGAATCACTGAAGCTTTCTTT.

This chain joins TRBV18 and TRBJ2-1; the D gene is possibly TRBD1 (6 bases). Germline CDR1 and CDR2: KGHSH and LQKENI. The CDR3 has 16 amino acids. Trimming took off 4 bases at V and 2 bases at J, with 15 bases between the two ends. Here the CDR3 reads CASSLSGASPYNEQFF. The CDR3 bases are TGTGCCAGCTCACTGTCAGGGGCCTCCCCCTACAATGAGCAGTTCTTC. Full variable domain (missing parts from reference TRBV18 and TRBJ2-1): NAGVMQNPRHLVRRRGQEARLRCSPMKGHSHVYWYRQLPEEGLKFMVYLQKENIIDESGMPKERFSAEFPKEGPSILRIQQVVRGDSAAYFCASSLSGASPYNEQFFGPGTRLTVL.

V is TRBV29-1 and J is TRBJ1-1; tentatively, D is TRBD1 (5 bases). The germline V gene has CDR1 SQVTM and CDR2 ANQGSEA. This CDR3 contains 13 residues. V shed 6 bases and J shed 6 bases, with 17 bases lying between them. As DNA, the CDR3 is TGCAGCGTACCCCGGACACCCCAATCTGAAGCTTTCTTT. The encoded protein is CSVPRTPQSEAFF.

The J gene is TRBJ1-5, the V gene TRBV16, with TRBD1 identical over 10 bases. V was clipped by 5 bases and J by 10 bases; unmatched bases: 20. Germline V gene data show CDR1 as KGHSY and CDR2 as FQNENV. CDR3 length equals 18 residues. The DNA for the CDR3 is TGTGCCAGCAGCGCCATAGCGGGTGGACAGGGGGGTAATTTACCCCAGCATTTT. It codes for CASSAIAGGQGGNLPQHF.

This rearrangement joins TRBV25-1 to TRBJ1-5; 8 bases line up with TRBD1. Trimming at V came to 5 bases and at J to 6 bases, leaving 9 bases not matched to a gene. The CDR3 has 15 amino acids. Germline CDR1 MGHDK, CDR2 SYGVNS. CDR3 nucleotides: TGTGCCAGCAGTTCCCGGGGGACAGGTTTTCAGCCCCAGCATTTT. It yields the protein CASSSRGTGFQPQHF. Using reference TRBV25-1 and TRBJ1-5 for the parts outside the CDR3, the full variable domain is EADIYQTPRYLVIGTGKKITLECSQTMGHDKMYWYQQDPGMELHLIHYSYGVNSTEKGDLSSESTVSRIRTEHFPLTLESARPSHTSQYLCASSSRGTGFQPQHFGDGTRLSIL.

The rearrangement links TRBV5-4 to TRBJ1-4; the D is unclear. CDR3 size: 15 residues. Germline assignment: CDR1 SGHNT and CDR2 YYREEE (reference sequence). Trimming shortened V by 3 bases and J by 8 bases, and 17 bases separated the two germline ends. Written as DNA, the CDR3 is TGTGCCAGCAGCTCGAGAGGAGGTTCCGGGGAAAAACTGTTTTTT. This gives the protein CASSSRGGSGEKLFF.

The gene calls are TRBV5-1 and TRBJ2-5; the D gene is possibly TRBD2 (6 bases). This CDR3 has 15 amino acids. The V end lost 4 bases, the J end lost 2 bases, and 15 bases lay between the germline ends. The germline V gene has CDR1 SGHRS and CDR2 YFSETQ. The CDR3 protein is CASSPPGTSQETQYF. The CDR3, as DNA: TGCGCCAGCAGCCCCCCGGGGACTTCTCAAGAGACCCAGTACTTC.